The TCR beta chain described here comes from a study of blood T cell repertoires in COVID-19. Study in general: Sites in the United States, Italy and Spain provided acute and convalescent COVID-19 samples. The cDNA or gDNA used as material had been derived from T cells, B-cell-depleted T cells, or PBMCs.

In the source study's methods: Nucleated cell counts were estimated from reference gene primer amplification. Clones were read by immunoSEQ multiplex PCR, and TCRdb kept only the in-frame ones, dropping some. V and J calls and clone size are given by that table; D and trimming were obtained from the DNA. The sample carries 150,000 to 200,000 clones, roughly 77% recorded once. Material: peripheral blood. This sequence was found in a man aged 70 or older with active or convalescent COVID-19.

The CDR3 DNA is TGTGCCAGCACGCAGGGGCCTTACTACGAGCAGTACTTC. Translation: CASTQGPYYEQYF. The rearrangement uses TRBV2 and TRBJ2-7; a possible D gene is TRBD1 (6 bases). The V gene lost 7 bases and the J gene lost 3 bases, with 13 bases spanning the gap. Germline values: CDR1 SNHLY, CDR2 FYNNEI. This CDR3 has 13 amino acids.